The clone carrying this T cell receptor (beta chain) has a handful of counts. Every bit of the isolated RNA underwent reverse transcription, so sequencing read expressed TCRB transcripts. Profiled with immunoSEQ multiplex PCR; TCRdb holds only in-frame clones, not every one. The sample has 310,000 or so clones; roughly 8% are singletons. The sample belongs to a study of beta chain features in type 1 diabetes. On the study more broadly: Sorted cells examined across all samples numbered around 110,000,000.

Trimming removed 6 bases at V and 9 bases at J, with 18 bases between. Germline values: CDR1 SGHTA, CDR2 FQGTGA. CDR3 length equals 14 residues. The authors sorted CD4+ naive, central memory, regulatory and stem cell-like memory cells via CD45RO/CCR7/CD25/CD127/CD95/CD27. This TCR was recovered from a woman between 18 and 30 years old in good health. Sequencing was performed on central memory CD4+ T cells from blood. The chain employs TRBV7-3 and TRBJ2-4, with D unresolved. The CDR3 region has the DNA TGTGCCAGCAGTCCAAGAATGAACGGAGCCATTCAGTACTTC. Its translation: CASSPRMNGAIQYF. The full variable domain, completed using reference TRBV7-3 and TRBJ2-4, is GAGVSQTPSNKVTEKGKYVELRCDPISGHTALYWYRQSLGQGPEFLIYFQGTGAADDSGLPNDRFFAVRPEGSVSTLKIQRTERGDSAVYLCASSPRMNGAIQYFGAGTRLSVL.